Only a few counts were recorded for the clone carrying this TCR beta chain. Its matching antigen is unknown. Per the germline V gene, CDR1 is KGHSH and CDR2 is LQKENI. V was pared by 2 bases and J by 2 bases, with 13 bases between. The CDR3 spans 15 residues. The sort gate was single viable CD3+CD4+CD8-CD45RO+ cells for memory CD4+ T cells. Method: immunoSEQ multiplex PCR; TCRdb's copy keeps in-frame clones and lacks some. The repertoire consists of about 82,000 clones, with approximately 80% occurring once and the leading ten covering nearly 0.8%. This sample is part of a study of memory CD4+ T cells and cytomegalovirus serostatus. Study-level results: About two fifths of the roughly 150 known CMV-associated TCRbeta sequences appeared in CD4+ memory.

This clonotype originated in an adult in good health and CMV-seronegative. The chain recombines TRBV18 with TRBJ2-7, with a tentative D call TRBD2 (5 bases). The sample comprised memory CD4+ T cells from blood. The CDR3 loop is CASSPDSPGTYEQYF. Here the CDR3 DNA reads TGTGCCAGCTCACCAGATTCGCCGGGAACCTACGAGCAGTACTTC.